The clone carrying this T cell receptor beta chain was counted between two and nine times. The sample comes from a study of blood T cell repertoires in COVID-19. Overall study context: The study drew acute and convalescent COVID-19 samples from the United States, Italy and Spain. Sample material is recorded as cDNA or gDNA derived from T cells, B-cell-depleted T cells, or PBMCs.

Authors' data handling: Reference gene primer amplification gave nucleated cell count estimates. Data came from immunoSEQ multiplex PCR; TCRdb stores just in-frame clones and leaves some out. V, J and clone size derive from that table, while D and trimming were established from the DNA sequence. The data show about 230,000 clones, 65% to 85% seen once. Trimming removed 1 base at V and 1 base at J, with 11 bases between. Germline CDR1 is SGDLS and CDR2 is YYNGEE. The CDR3 spans 16 residues. V is TRBV9 and J is TRBJ2-2; D gene unclear. The source of this sequence is an elderly woman with acute or convalescent COVID-19. Sequencing used peripheral blood. The CDR3, as DNA: TGTGCCAGCAGCGTATCGCTGGAGAGGAACACCGGGGAGCTGTTTTTT. Translation: CASSVSLERNTGELFF.